Described below is a single T cell receptor beta chain sequence and its context. Its antigen is currently not known. It has no much larger one-base neighbor in the sample; base qualities were not kept. The CDR3 contains 15 residues, cysteine and phenylalanine counted. The sequence is cut down to CDR3 DNA, 45 bases in frame from base 1. Based on the germline V gene, the CDR1 and CDR2 sequences are SGHTA and FQGNSA. The junction shows trimming of 6 bases on V and 7 bases on J, plus 19 bases between the germline ends. Separate from the roughly 630-subject first cohort, the validation cohort of around 130 subjects was the group to which the donors belonged. This specimen belongs to a study of cytomegalovirus exposure and HLA in healthy donors (dated by TCRdb to 2016 to 2017). Background for the entire study: According to a later analysis, the 100 to 150 validation repertoires were produced on the same platform as the approximately 600 repertoires of the first cohort. To predict cytomegalovirus infection status, the study combined high-throughput TCR immunosequencing, statistical association of individual TCRs with disease status, and machine learning. The study was designed to test whether signatures of past pathogen exposure could be identified by cataloging public T cell receptors. In addition to the first cohort of 666 subjects, a separate validation cohort of 130 or so different subjects was used. Study-wide findings and limitations: A later analysis had no HLA typing for the validation cohort, so co-occurrence there was scored across all 120 or so repertoires. In both the original and validation cohorts, the classifier was reported to diagnose cytomegalovirus status with high specificity and sensitivity. A total of fewer than 200 TCR beta chains were listed by the study as associated with cytomegalovirus. In vitro tests confirmed that three of the cytomegalovirus-associated TCR beta chains recognize cytomegalovirus antigens. It was suggested by the authors that the approach could potentially be generalized to other disease states and immunological phenotypes. A later analysis found that TCRs clustered in the first cohort also tended to co-occur in the roughly 120 validation repertoires, with 94% of cluster scores above 0. Across donors, most TCR sequences were observed very rarely, whereas some public TCRs were present in many individuals.

The library came from the immunoSEQ multiplex PCR assay. Per the original workflow: A statistical classification framework was built for diagnosing cytomegalovirus status from the catalog of TCR beta chain sequences. TCRdb retrieved this table from immuneACCESS and kept in-frame rearrangements only. Not all clones are present; in checked studies, unresolved V genes account for under half, and no reason is known for the remainder. The D gene and trimming were derived from the DNA, and the V and J assignments and clone size from that table. The sample yields 95,000 to 150,000 clones; 85% to 90% were counted once. Roughly 2% of the sample lies in the top ten.

Input material: PBMCs. The chain uses TRBV7-2 and TRBJ2-1; a tentative D match to TRBD1 spans 5 bases. The TCR originated in a woman in her thirties in good health and CMV-seronegative. The CDR3 protein sequence reads: CASSPSPGLPNEQFF. The DNA sequence is TGTGCCAGCAGTCCGAGTCCAGGGCTTCCTAATGAGCAGTTCTTC.